This TCR beta chain comes out of a study of response to subunit inactivated influenza vaccine. Findings and caveats of the study: That few new T cells are recruited by each seasonal influenza vaccination was the authors' suggestion.

TCRdb passed the RT-PCR reads through MiXCR, listing each CDR3 protein once. In the table there are more than 500,000 distinct CDR3 sequences, approximately 10% of which are singletons. Germline V CDR1 and CDR2: DFQATT, SNEGSKA (reference sequence). V was trimmed by 4 bases and J by 5 bases, leaving 11 bases between them. This CDR3 is built from 12 residues. This clonotype was found a few times. What it recognizes is unknown. Separately, the same data were catalogued under a study of T cells expressing NK-cell markers. That paper notes: UMIs were included in TCR beta cDNA generated by 5'RACE template switching. Of eight sequenced donors, seven were HCMV-seropositive and one HCMV-seronegative. Several of the experiments relied on an anti-gamma-delta TCR antibody so that only alpha-beta TCR T cells were sorted. Dominant NKG2C+ clonotypes were found to form about 1.0-8% of CD8+ T cells in roughly 6 donors.

The J gene is TRBJ2-5, the V gene TRBV20-1, with D possibly called TRBD1 or TRBD2 (5 bases each). Specimen: PBMCs from blood, collected on the day of vaccination. The TCR comes from a man aged 50 or older who received an inactivated influenza vaccine. CDR3 protein: CSAIIGEETQYF. CDR3 DNA sequence: TGCAGTGCTATTATAGGGGAGGAGACCCAGTACTTC.